A single sample is the source of the 2 T cell receptor beta chains below, sequenced in a study of early T cells in non-severe SARS-CoV-2 infection. Each CDR3 protein gets one entry after TCRdb re-called the 5' RACE reads with MiXCR. This table has 88,000 or so distinct CDR3 sequences, about 15% appearing once. The sample comprised whole blood. The source is an adult who was a healthcare worker with PCR-confirmed SARS-CoV-2 infection or an uninfected control (not recorded which).

This clonotype has at least ten counts. The V and J genes are TRBV14 and TRBJ2-6; 7 bases fit TRBD2. The CDR3 covers 19 residues. The V and J ends lost 4 bases and 0 bases, in that order; junction bases with no gene match: 12. Germline CDR1 is SGHDN and CDR2 is FVKESK. The CDR3 protein is CASSLGWTRPLSGANVLTF. CDR3 nucleotides: TGTGCCAGCAGCCTTGGATGGACTAGACCTCTCTCTGGGGCCAACGTCCTGACTTTC. The variable domain in full, completed from reference TRBV14 and TRBJ2-6, reads EAGVTQFPSHSVIEKGQTVTLRCDPISGHDNLYWYRRVMGKEIKFLLHFVKESKQDESGMPNNRFLAERTGGTYSTLKVQPAELEDSGVYFCASSLGWTRPLSGANVLTFGAGSRLTVL.

This clonotype was seen more than once but under ten times. The V gene is TRBV28, the J gene TRBJ2-7, with 9 bases lining up with TRBD1. Germline V gives CDR1 MDHEN, CDR2 SYDVKM. This CDR3 is built from 14 residues. Germline trimming cut 3 bases from V and 6 bases from J; bases unmatched to any gene: 6. For the CDR3, the DNA is TGTGCCAGCAGTTTGTTGGGACAGGGATCCGAGCAGTACTTC. This sequence encodes CASSLLGQGSEQYF.